The source of this TCR beta chain is a study of breast tumors, draining lymph nodes, adjacent tissues. Findings and limits, study-wide: Tumor TCR diversity was below lymph nodes but above nontumor tissue. Luminal-like breast cancer showed significantly greater tumor-nontumor repertoire similarity than basal-like breast cancer did.

By proportion, this clonotype is medium-sized. No antigen is known for it. This CDR3 comprises 14 residues. The V gene end was trimmed by 9 bases and the J gene end by 0 bases; junction bases not matched to a gene: 5. Germline V gene data show CDR1 as KGHDR and CDR2 as SFDVKD. In TCRdb, the multiplex PCR reads were re-called with MiXCR into one record per CDR3 protein. The data show about 22,000 distinct CDR3 sequences, roughly 60% seen once. The clonotype was recovered from a female donor with breast cancer. Some clones in this sample may be carry-over from other donors' samples. This rearrangement joins TRBV24-1 to TRBJ2-3; TRBD2 agrees at 7 bases. The specimen sequenced was tumor-adjacent breast tissue. CDR3: CATQLSGSTDTQYF. The CDR3, as DNA: TGTGCCACCCAGCTTAGCGGGAGCACAGATACGCAGTATTTT.